This TCR beta chain originates from a study of CD8+ T cells in alopecia areata. Both peripheral blood and punch biopsies of lesional scalp skin were obtained from patients who had alopecia areata. CDR3 length: 17 residues. Germline V gene lookup returns CDR1 SEHNR and CDR2 FQNEAQ (reference sequence). The germline V and J ends were trimmed by 4 bases and 0 bases, with 18 bases remaining between them. It was cDNA, reverse transcribed from extracted RNA, that served as the sequencing template. Sequencing was performed with immunoSEQ multiplex PCR; in TCRdb, only in-frame clones are kept and a portion is missing. The sample carries 100,000 to 130,000 clones, about 50% recorded once.

The TCR originated in a human donor with alopecia areata. The rearrangement links TRBV7-9 to TRBJ1-2, with D unclear. What was sequenced was NKG2D-low CD8+ T cells sorted from blood. The CDR3 is CASSSPRARRANYGYTF. The CDR3 DNA reads as TGTGCCAGCAGCTCCCCAAGGGCCAGGAGAGCTAACTATGGCTACACCTTC.